This T cell receptor beta chain originates from a study of cytomegalovirus exposure and HLA in healthy donors. Study findings and constraints: Available immune exposure information was restricted to CMV serostatus only. In a later analysis, productive TCRs from donors in an Asian-associated ancestry cluster reportedly carried fewer N-insertions than the cohort mean. Later genetic work tied a missense DCLRE1C variant to beta-chain V and J trimming.

To note about this clone: What it recognizes is unknown.

The study ran its PCR with 60 Vbeta and 13 Jbeta primers. Authors' data handling: Per a later analysis, the number of unique TCR beta chains was roughly 87 million, of which roughly 11 million were shared. Assay used: immunoSEQ multiplex PCR; TCRdb lists only in-frame clones, some missing. Clone size and the V and J calls come from that table; the DNA yielded D and trimming. Of 200,000 or so clones listed, approximately 80% are singletons. The source of this sequence is a boy aged 2 to 10 in good health and CMV-seronegative. Sequencing input: PBMCs.

The CDR3 bases are TGTGCCAGCACCCCTCTGTCCAACTATGGCTACACCTTC. It codes for CASTPLSNYGYTF. V usage is TRBV6-6 and J usage is TRBJ1-2; D unresolved. Germline values: CDR1 MNHNY, CDR2 SVGAGI (reference sequence). The CDR3 loop spans 13 amino acids. Trimming took 7 bases from V and 2 from J, leaving 11 bases between them.